One TCR beta chain is described in this entry. Trimming took 4 bases from V and 2 from J; bases not matched to a gene: 6. The CDR3 loop spans 15 amino acids. Germline loops: CDR1 KGHDR, CDR2 SFDVKD. The source of the sample is a study of control samples from healthy donors and cancer patients. Using immunoSEQ multiplex PCR, the repertoire was profiled, and TCRdb retains in-frame clones only, with some absent. The repertoire includes 170,000 or so clones, 90% of them detected once, and roughly 1.3% sits in the top ten. Sequencing was done on a sample of blood. The rearrangement links TRBV24-1 to TRBJ2-5; TRBD2 aligns across 7 bases. This sequence originates from a woman in her forties or fifties in good health. The CDR3 region has the DNA TGTGCCACCAGTGACCAGGTAGCGGGTCAAGAGACCCAGTACTTC. Amino acids: CATSDQVAGQETQYF.